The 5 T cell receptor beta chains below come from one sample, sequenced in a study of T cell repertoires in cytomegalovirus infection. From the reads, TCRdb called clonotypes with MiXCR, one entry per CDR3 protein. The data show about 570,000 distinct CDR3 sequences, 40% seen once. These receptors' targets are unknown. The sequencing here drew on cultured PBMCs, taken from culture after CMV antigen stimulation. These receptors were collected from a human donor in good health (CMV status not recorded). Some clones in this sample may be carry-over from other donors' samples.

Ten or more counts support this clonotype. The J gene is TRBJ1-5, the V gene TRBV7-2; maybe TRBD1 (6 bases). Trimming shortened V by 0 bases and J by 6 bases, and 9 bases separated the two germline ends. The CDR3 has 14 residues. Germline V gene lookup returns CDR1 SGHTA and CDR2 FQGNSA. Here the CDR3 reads CASSLAQGFQPQHF. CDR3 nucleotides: TGTGCCAGCAGCTTAGCCCAGGGGTTTCAGCCCCAGCATTTT.

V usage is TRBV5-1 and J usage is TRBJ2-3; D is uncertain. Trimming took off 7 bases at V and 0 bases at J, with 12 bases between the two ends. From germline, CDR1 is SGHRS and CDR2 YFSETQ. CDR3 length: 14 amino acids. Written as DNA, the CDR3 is TGCGCCAGCGCCAACAGTTATAGCACAGATACGCAGTATTTT. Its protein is CASANSYSTDTQYF.

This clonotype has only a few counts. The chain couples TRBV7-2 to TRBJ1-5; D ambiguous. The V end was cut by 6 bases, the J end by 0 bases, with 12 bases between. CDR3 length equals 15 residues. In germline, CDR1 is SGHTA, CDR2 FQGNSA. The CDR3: CASSWMGYSNQPQHF. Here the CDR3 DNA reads TGTGCCAGCAGTTGGATGGGCTATAGCAATCAGCCCCAGCATTTT.

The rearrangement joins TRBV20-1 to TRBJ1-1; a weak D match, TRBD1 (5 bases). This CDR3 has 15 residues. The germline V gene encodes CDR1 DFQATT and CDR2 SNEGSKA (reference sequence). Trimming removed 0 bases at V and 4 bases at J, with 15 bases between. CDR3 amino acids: CSARDRGAASTEAFF. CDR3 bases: TGCAGTGCTAGAGATAGAGGGGCCGCGAGCACTGAAGCTTTCTTT.

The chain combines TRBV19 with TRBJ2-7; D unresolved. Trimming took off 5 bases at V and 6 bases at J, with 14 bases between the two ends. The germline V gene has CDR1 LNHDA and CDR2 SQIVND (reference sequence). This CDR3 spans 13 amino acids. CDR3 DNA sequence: TGTGCCAGTAGTGGGGTCCTCAAAGGCGAGCAGTACTTC. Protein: CASSGVLKGEQYF.